The 9 T cell receptor beta chains reported below all come from one sample, sequenced in a study of control samples from healthy donors and cancer patients. The assay was immunoSEQ multiplex PCR, and TCRdb's table has in-frame clones only and misses some. This sample has 140,000 or so clones; about 95% occur once, and the top ten carry approximately 14%. Source material: PBMCs. The origin of the receptors is a man aged 55 to 70 with colorectal cancer.

This clone came up once. The rearrangement links TRBV19 to TRBJ2-7, with D unresolved. CDR1 is LNHDA and CDR2 is SQIVND in the germline V gene (reference sequence). V lost 1 base and J 3 bases, leaving 7 bases between the germline ends. The CDR3 spans 13 residues. CDR3 sequence reads: CASSIGQNYEQYF. CDR3 coding DNA: TGTGCCAGTAGTATAGGGCAGAACTACGAGCAGTACTTC.

The chain joins TRBV28 to TRBJ1-2; 7 bases match TRBD1. Germline V CDR1 and CDR2: MDHEN, SYDVKM. The CDR3 loop spans 13 amino acids. J gave up 5 bases and V 4 bases, and 4 bases lay outside the gene matches. The CDR3 region is CASSSGQPYGYTF. CDR3 nucleotides: TGTGCCAGCAGTTCGGGACAGCCTTATGGCTACACCTTC.

This sequence joins TRBV27 and TRBJ2-4; 7 bases align to TRBD1. The germline CDR1 and CDR2 sequences are MNHEY and SMNVEV (reference sequence). The junction had 7 bases not matched to a gene; V was cut back by 5 bases and J by 3 bases. The length of the CDR3 is 15 residues. CDR3 loop: CASSRQGPDKNIQYF. CDR3 DNA: TGTGCCAGCAGTCGACAGGGTCCGGACAAAAACATTCAGTACTTC.

This clone was seen a single time. V usage is TRBV29-1 and J usage is TRBJ2-3, with a tentative D call TRBD1 (6 bases). With 0 bases removed from V and 10 bases from J, the gap between germline ends came to 8 bases. CDR1 SQVTM and CDR2 ANQGSEA come from the germline V gene. This CDR3 has 11 amino acids. The CDR3 reads CSVEEGGSQYF. The DNA of the CDR3 is TGCAGCGTTGAAGAAGGGGGATCGCAGTATTTT.

V is TRBV6-4 and J is TRBJ1-1; TRBD1 matches 10 bases. The V gene end was trimmed by 3 bases and the J gene end by 5 bases; junction bases not matched to a gene: 6. Looked up from germline, CDR1 is MRHNA and CDR2 is SNTAGT. CDR3 length equals 15 residues. CDR3 in amino acids: CASSEEGQGNTEAFF. CDR3 sequence (DNA): TGTGCCAGCAGTGAGGAGGGACAGGGGAATACTGAAGCTTTCTTT.

The chain couples TRBV5-1 to TRBJ1-6; 7 positions agree with TRBD1. CDR3 size: 14 residues. The V gene end was trimmed by 4 bases and the J gene end by 7 bases; junction bases not matched to a gene: 5. Germline CDR1 reads SGHRS; CDR2 reads YFSETQ. CDR3 DNA: TGCGCCAGCAGCCTCGGGACAGAAAATTCACCCCTCCACTTT. Amino acids: CASSLGTENSPLHF.

The genes are TRBV19 and TRBJ1-5, with D tentatively TRBD1 (5 bases). This CDR3 contains 15 residues. Germline lookup yields CDR1 LNHDA and CDR2 SQIVND (reference sequence). The germline V and J ends were trimmed by 3 bases and 0 bases, with 9 bases remaining between them. CDR3 amino acids: CASSIKGHSNQPQHF. CDR3 sequence (DNA): TGTGCCAGTAGTATCAAGGGGCATAGCAATCAGCCCCAGCATTTT.

V usage is TRBV7-2 and J usage is TRBJ2-7, with D perhaps given as TRBD1 or TRBD2 (7 bases each). Germline V gene sequence: CDR1 SGHTA, CDR2 FQGNSA. The CDR3 runs 14 residues. V was trimmed by 2 bases and J by 5 bases, leaving 13 bases between them. As DNA, the CDR3 is TGTGCCAGCAGCTTACAGGGGGGGGTCGACGAGCAGTACTTC. Its translation: CASSLQGGVDEQYF.

V is TRBV10-2 and J is TRBJ1-5, with D possibly matching TRBD1 (5 bases). The CDR3 has 16 amino acids. Germline assignment: CDR1 WSHSY and CDR2 SAAADI. Deletions cut 3 bases from V and 3 bases from J, with 15 bases between. The CDR3 loop is CASSDGGRGHNQPQHF. Here the CDR3 DNA reads TGCGCCAGCAGTGACGGAGGGAGGGGTCACAATCAGCCCCAGCATTTT.